Presented here are 5 T cell receptor beta chains from one specimen sequenced in a study of T-cell reconstitution after alpha-beta-depleted transplantation in children. The TCRbeta library was prepared with unique molecular identifiers. MiXCR, applied by TCRdb to the PCR reads, yields one record per CDR3 protein. This sample has hundreds of thousands of distinct CDR3 sequences, with 12% found just once. The sample here was PBMCs from the stem cell graft donor, taken from the stem cell graft. Receptors were obtained from a human donor who donated a stem cell graft to a child with acute lymphoblastic leukemia.

This clonotype appeared many times. This rearrangement joins TRBV5-1 to TRBJ1-2, with 7 bases matching TRBD1. Germline-derived CDR1 and CDR2 are SGHRS and YFSETQ. The V and J ends lost 0 bases and 4 bases, in that order; junction bases with no gene match: 12. The CDR3 consists of 17 residues. The chain's CDR3 is CASSLAKGGTVPYGYTF. The CDR3 nucleotides are TGCGCCAGCAGCTTGGCCAAAGGCGGGACAGTCCCCTATGGCTACACCTTC.

The sample holds many counts of this clonotype. The V gene is TRBV5-1, the J gene TRBJ1-1; D remains unclear. Germline CDR1 is SGHRS and CDR2 is YFSETQ. The ends were cut back, 0 bases at V and 1 base at J, with 10 bases in the middle. The CDR3 totals 15 residues. The CDR3 nucleotides are TGCGCCAGCAGCTTGGGGGAAAACAGGAACACTGAAGCTTTCTTT. Its protein is CASSLGENRNTEAFF.

The chain links TRBV27 to TRBJ1-2; TRBD1 matches 10 bases. V lost 0 bases and J lost 8; bases outside the gene matches: 9. CDR1 MNHEY and CDR2 SMNVEV come from the germline V gene (reference sequence). This CDR3 is built from 16 residues. CDR3 sequence reads: CASSLSRGDRGPGYTF. For the CDR3, the DNA is TGTGCCAGCAGTTTATCGCGGGGGGACAGGGGCCCGGGCTACACCTTC.

This clonotype has a count of ten or more. The V call is TRBV29-1, the J call TRBJ1-1; weak D call: TRBD1 (5 bases). The CDR3 sequence is 14 residues long. Germline CDR1 SQVTM, CDR2 ANQGSEA. V was pared by 5 bases and J by 6 bases, with 19 bases between. In nucleotides, the CDR3 is TGCAGCGTTCTGGGACCCGCATTATCTTCTGAAGCTTTCTTT. Its protein is CSVLGPALSSEAFF.

This clonotype was counted ten times or more. The genes are TRBV9 and TRBJ2-3; the match to TRBD1 covers 11 bases. Looked up from germline, CDR1 is SGDLS and CDR2 is YYNGEE. This CDR3 is built from 14 residues. V shed 3 bases, J shed 5 bases, and the junction held 2 bases outside the gene matches. CDR3 nucleotides: TGTGCCAGCAGCGCCGGGACAGGGGGAGATACGCAGTATTTT. This codes for CASSAGTGGDTQYF.